What follows describes a single TCR beta chain. Its specificity is not known. This entry belongs to a study of T cell responses to AZD1222 COVID-19 vaccine. General study findings and limits: Only a handful of AZD1222 recipients were seropositive at baseline. Reportedly, nearly half of unique spike TCRs recognized epitopes outside B.1.351/B.1.1.7 mutations. Donor demographics were predominantly white British with a female majority; clonal diversity may be underestimated. Repertoire sampling was restricted to post-peak T cell response timepoints.

The CDR3 contains 15 residues. The germline V gene encodes CDR1 SGHTA and CDR2 FQGNSA. Trimming took off 8 bases at V and 3 bases at J, with 18 bases between the two ends. The repertoire was sequenced with immunoSEQ multiplex PCR; TCRdb's copy has only in-frame clones and lacks some. The sample consists of some 130,000 clones, roughly 90% of them appearing once. Source: peripheral blood, taken on day 0 of AZD1222 vaccination. This receptor was taken from an adult in good health. The chain joins TRBV7-2 to TRBJ2-3; TRBD1 is a possible D gene (5 bases). The CDR3 DNA reads as TGTGCCAGCCGGATCCAAAGGGGTCGGACAGATACGCAGTATTTT. Its translation is CASRIQRGRTDTQYF.